A selection of T cell receptor beta chains follows, all from one sample in a study of T-cell reconstitution after alpha-beta-depleted transplantation in children. TCRdb ran MiXCR on the PCR reads and lists one entry per CDR3 protein. Of about 460,000 distinct CDR3 sequences detected, about 10% appear once; the ten largest clones hold 12% to 15%. The material sequenced was PBMCs, mostly from graft donor cells, taken 180 days after TCRalphabeta/CD19-depleted stem cell transplant. These receptors came from a female patient aged 2-10 years who had a stem cell transplant for aplastic anemia, so the T cells may come from the graft donor. Both conserved end residues are part of each CDR3. The D gene is left open where the match is weak. The listing skips clone size in some rows; elsewhere it reads once, few, many or a size class.

size,V,D,J,CDR3,DNA
.,TRBV6-2/TRBV6-3,.,TRBJ1-5,CASSRRQVSRGSNQPQHF,TGTGCCAGCAGTCGCAGGCAGGTCTCGAGGGGAAGCAATCAGCCCCAGCATTTT
few,TRBV9,TRBD2,TRBJ2-1,CASSFSSGRAGDYNEQFF,TGTGCCAGCAGCTTCAGTAGTGGGAGGGCCGGGGACTACAATGAGCAGTTCTTC
.,TRBV5-1,.,TRBJ2-2,CASSVSGELFF,TGCGCCAGCAGCGTAAGCGGGGAGCTGTTTTTT
.,TRBV5-6,.,TRBJ2-2,CAISPRLTGELFF,TGTGCCATCAGCCCGAGACTCACCGGGGAGCTGTTTTTT
many,TRBV12-3/TRBV12-4,.,TRBJ2-1,CASSLQYNEQFF,TGTGCCAGCAGTCTTCAGTACAATGAGCAGTTCTTC
few,TRBV29-1,.,TRBJ2-1,CSLKWGSYNEQFF,TGCAGCCTGAAATGGGGGTCCTACAATGAGCAGTTCTTC
many,TRBV27,.,TRBJ1-5,CASSFSVSNQPQHF,TGTGCCAGCAGTTTTTCCGTGAGCAATCAGCCCCAGCATTTT
.,TRBV4-1,TRBD1,TRBJ1-1,CASSPLTADRGYAEAFF,TGCGCCAGCAGCCCCCTAACAGCCGACAGGGGGTACGCTGAAGCTTTCTTT
few,TRBV7-9,.,TRBJ2-1,CASSIALGLFDEQFF,TGTGCCAGCAGCATAGCCTTGGGGCTGTTCGATGAGCAGTTCTTC
.,TRBV12-3/TRBV12-4,.,TRBJ2-2,CASSFLLVRNTGELFF,TGTGCCAGCAGTTTTCTGCTGGTACGAAACACCGGGGAGCTGTTTTTT
.,TRBV30,TRBD2,TRBJ2-5,CAWTSGANQETQYF,TGTGCCTGGACTAGCGGGGCCAACCAAGAGACCCAGTACTTC
.,TRBV20-1,.,TRBJ2-5,CSALLEGASETQYF,TGCAGTGCGCTACTAGAGGGAGCATCTGAGACCCAGTACTTC
.,TRBV20-1,.,TRBJ2-2,CSASSVYTGELFF,TGCAGTGCATCCTCCGTCTACACCGGGGAGCTGTTTTTT
.,TRBV4-3,.,TRBJ2-3,CASSQDSGGGTDTQYF,TGCGCCAGCAGCCAAGATTCGGGCGGAGGGACAGATACGCAGTATTTT
few,TRBV7-9,.,TRBJ1-1,CASSFALRLGGDEAFF,TGTGCCAGCAGCTTCGCCCTCCGTCTGGGGGGAGATGAAGCTTTCTTT
.,TRBV5-1,TRBD1,TRBJ2-3,CASSQQGLGDTQYF,TGCGCCAGCAGCCAACAGGGGTTGGGAGATACGCAGTATTTT
.,TRBV5-1,.,TRBJ2-7,CASSLVGTARVSEQYF,TGCGCCAGCAGCTTGGTTGGAACAGCAAGAGTGAGCGAGCAGTACTTC
.,TRBV29-1,.,TRBJ2-1,CSKQDRYNEQFF,TGCAGCAAACAGGACAGATACAATGAGCAGTTCTTC
few,TRBV28,.,TRBJ2-5,CASSFGPGALQETQYF,TGTGCCAGCAGTTTCGGACCCGGGGCCCTACAAGAGACCCAGTACTTC
.,TRBV15,TRBD1,TRBJ2-2,CATSVDRGLTGELFF,TGTGCCACCAGCGTAGACAGGGGCCTTACCGGGGAGCTGTTTTTT
few,TRBV5-6,.,TRBJ2-1,CASSFMQVRNNEQFF,TGTGCCAGCAGCTTTATGCAGGTTCGGAACAATGAGCAGTTCTTC
few,TRBV3-1,.,TRBJ1-2,CASSRRGTVRDGYTF,TGTGCCAGCAGCCGACGGGGGACGGTACGGGATGGCTACACCTTC
.,TRBV5-6,TRBD1,TRBJ2-1,CASSLLGTGFSNEQFF,TGTGCCAGCAGCTTGCTTGGGACAGGGTTTTCGAATGAGCAGTTCTTC
once,TRBV5-1,.,TRBJ2-2,CASSAEGGPNTGELFF,TGCGCCAGCAGCGCGGAGGGGGGACCGAACACCGGGGAGCTGTTTTTT
few,TRBV7-9,.,TRBJ1-5,CASQDRNQPQHF,TGTGCCAGCCAAGACAGAAATCAGCCCCAGCATTTT
.,TRBV9,TRBD2,TRBJ2-1,CASSLDTSGGYNEQFF,TGTGCCAGCAGCCTTGACACTAGCGGGGGATACAATGAGCAGTTCTTC